This T cell receptor beta chain was identified in a study of metastatic and nonmetastatic thyroid tumors. TCRdb re-called the PCR reads with MiXCR. The sample carries 30,000 to 35,000 clones, about a fifth recorded once. Judged by abundance, this clone is medium-sized. The germline CDR1 and CDR2 sequences are MNHEY and SVGAGI. V trimming: 0 bases; J trimming: 1 base; junction bases outside the gene matches: 0. CDR3 size: 14 residues. Nobody among the patients had been given any treatment before thyroid surgery. This sequence originates from a male donor with papillary thyroid cancer or a benign thyroid nodule (not recorded which). Some clones in this sample may be carry-over from other donors' samples. This chain links TRBV6-5 with TRBJ2-7, with TRBD1 matching over 7 bases. Sequenced input: tumor tissue. The CDR3 region is CASSYSGQSYEQYF. For the CDR3, the DNA is TGTGCCAGCAGTTACTCGGGACAGTCCTACGAGCAGTACTTC.